This is a list of T cell receptor beta chains from one sample in a study of blood T cell repertoires in COVID-19. Sequencing was performed with immunoSEQ multiplex PCR; in TCRdb, only in-frame clones are kept and a portion is missing. In the table there are hundreds of thousands of clones, about 87% of which are singletons. The sequencing input was peripheral blood. These TCRs come from a woman aged 45-59 years with COVID-19, enrolled during active disease. Each CDR3 is given with its conserved first and last residue. A D gene is named only where the DNA matches it firmly. Clone size is shown for a subset of rows, as once, few, many or a class of expanded clone.

len: 14
v_gene: TRBV2
d_gene: TRBD1
j_gene: TRBJ1-6
abundance: few
CDR3aa: CASRQGAPGSPLHF
CDR3nt: TGTGCCAGCAGACAGGGGGCGCCCGGCTCACCCCTCCACTTT

len: 14
v_gene: TRBV19
d_gene: .
j_gene: TRBJ1-4
abundance: .
CDR3aa: CASSHRATNEKLFF
CDR3nt: TGTGCCAGTAGCCACAGAGCAACTAATGAAAAACTGTTTTTT

len: 14
v_gene: TRBV7-9
d_gene: .
j_gene: TRBJ2-1
abundance: .
CDR3aa: CASSLNRDVDEQFF
CDR3nt: TGTGCCAGCAGCTTAAACAGAGATGTGGATGAGCAGTTCTTC

len: 16
v_gene: TRBV24-1
d_gene: .
j_gene: TRBJ2-5
abundance: once
CDR3aa: CATSDAGLGVGETQYF
CDR3nt: TGTGCCACCAGTGACGCGGGTCTCGGGGTGGGGGAGACCCAGTACTTC

len: 14
v_gene: TRBV28
d_gene: .
j_gene: TRBJ2-5
abundance: .
CDR3aa: CASSLTPDQETQYF
CDR3nt: TGTGCCAGCAGCCTTACACCAGACCAAGAGACCCAGTACTTC

len: 16
v_gene: TRBV11-2
d_gene: .
j_gene: TRBJ2-3
abundance: once
CDR3aa: CASSPGGFFSTDTQYF
CDR3nt: TGTGCCAGCAGCCCAGGGGGGTTCTTCAGCACAGATACGCAGTATTTT

len: 14
v_gene: TRBV9
d_gene: .
j_gene: TRBJ2-3
abundance: .
CDR3aa: CASSVVASTDTQYF
CDR3nt: TGTGCCAGCAGCGTAGTAGCTAGCACAGATACGCAGTATTTT

len: 12
v_gene: TRBV28
d_gene: .
j_gene: TRBJ1-1
abundance: .
CDR3aa: CASLQGITEAFF
CDR3nt: TGTGCCAGCCTACAGGGAATCACTGAAGCTTTCTTT

len: 20
v_gene: TRBV23-1
d_gene: TRBD1
j_gene: TRBJ1-1
abundance: .
CDR3aa: CASSQPIRDRGYHSGTEAFF
CDR3nt: TGCGCCAGCAGTCAGCCGATCCGGGACAGGGGTTATCACTCGGGCACTGAAGCTTTCTTT

len: 17
v_gene: TRBV19
d_gene: .
j_gene: TRBJ1-1
abundance: .
CDR3aa: CASSIGWGRDLNTEAFF
CDR3nt: TGTGCCAGTAGTATTGGGTGGGGCCGAGATTTGAACACTGAAGCTTTCTTT

len: 15
v_gene: TRBV2
d_gene: .
j_gene: TRBJ2-6
abundance: .
CDR3aa: CASSGGLEGANVLTF
CDR3nt: TGTGCCAGCAGTGGAGGGCTGGAGGGGGCCAACGTCCTGACTTTC

len: 15
v_gene: TRBV3-1/TRBV3-2
d_gene: .
j_gene: TRBJ1-1
abundance: .
CDR3aa: CASSLGGGFGTEAFF
CDR3nt: TGTGCCAGCAGCCTAGGGGGGGGATTCGGCACTGAAGCTTTCTTT

len: 16
v_gene: TRBV27
d_gene: .
j_gene: TRBJ1-1
abundance: .
CDR3aa: CASSRPLGGLVAEAFF
CDR3nt: TGTGCCAGCAGTCGCCCCCTGGGGGGTTTAGTCGCTGAAGCTTTCTTT

len: 12
v_gene: TRBV24-1
d_gene: .
j_gene: TRBJ1-2
abundance: .
CDR3aa: CATSDSGDGYTF
CDR3nt: TGTGCCACCAGTGATTCAGGGGATGGCTACACCTTC

len: 17
v_gene: TRBV5-1
d_gene: TRBD2
j_gene: TRBJ2-1
abundance: .
CDR3aa: CASSLVRGDHSYNEQFF
CDR3nt: TGCGCCAGCAGCTTGGTTCGGGGGGATCACTCCTACAATGAGCAGTTCTTC

len: 18
v_gene: TRBV6-1
d_gene: TRBD2
j_gene: TRBJ2-3
abundance: .
CDR3aa: CASSETGLAGGNTDTQYF
CDR3nt: TGTGCCAGCAGTGAAACAGGACTAGCGGGGGGTAACACAGATACGCAGTATTTT

len: 18
v_gene: TRBV5-4
d_gene: TRBD1
j_gene: TRBJ1-3
abundance: .
CDR3aa: CASSPTPRQGASGNTIYF
CDR3nt: TGTGCCAGCAGCCCCACACCAAGACAGGGCGCCTCTGGAAACACCATATATTTT

len: 10
v_gene: TRBV20-1
d_gene: TRBD1
j_gene: TRBJ1-1
abundance: .
CDR3aa: CSADTGEAFF
CDR3nt: TGCAGTGCTGACACAGGGGAGGCTTTCTTT

len: 15
v_gene: TRBV18
d_gene: .
j_gene: TRBJ1-1
abundance: .
CDR3aa: CASSPTGRVNTEAFF
CDR3nt: TGTGCCAGCTCACCCACGGGCAGGGTGAACACTGAAGCTTTCTTT

len: 16
v_gene: TRBV5-1
d_gene: .
j_gene: TRBJ2-3
abundance: .
CDR3aa: CASSLELGPGADTQYF
CDR3nt: TGCGCCAGCAGCTTGGAGCTGGGGCCGGGAGCAGATACGCAGTATTTT

len: 15
v_gene: TRBV5-1
d_gene: TRBD1
j_gene: TRBJ2-2
abundance: .
CDR3aa: CASSKDREVVGELFF
CDR3nt: TGCGCCAGCAGTAAGGACAGGGAGGTCGTCGGGGAGCTGTTTTTT

len: 16
v_gene: TRBV11-2
d_gene: TRBD1
j_gene: TRBJ2-2
abundance: .
CDR3aa: CASSLVPGQSTGELFF
CDR3nt: TGTGCCAGCAGCTTAGTTCCGGGACAGTCGACCGGGGAGCTGTTTTTT

len: 15
v_gene: TRBV5-1
d_gene: .
j_gene: TRBJ2-1
abundance: .
CDR3aa: CASSLRGSSYNEQFF
CDR3nt: TGCGCCAGCAGCTTGCGGGGGAGCTCCTACAATGAGCAGTTCTTC

len: 16
v_gene: TRBV11-3
d_gene: TRBD1
j_gene: TRBJ2-2
abundance: .
CDR3aa: CASSSRQGANTGELFF
CDR3nt: TGTGCCAGCAGCTCTCGACAGGGAGCGAACACCGGGGAGCTGTTTTTT

len: 14
v_gene: TRBV29-1
d_gene: TRBD1
j_gene: TRBJ2-7
abundance: .
CDR3aa: CSVRDRGQQYEQYF
CDR3nt: TGCAGCGTCCGCGACAGGGGACAGCAGTACGAGCAGTACTTC

len: 15
v_gene: TRBV2
d_gene: .
j_gene: TRBJ2-3
abundance: .
CDR3aa: CASRKDGLGIDTQYF
CDR3nt: TGTGCCAGCAGGAAGGACGGGCTCGGGATAGATACGCAGTATTTT

len: 15
v_gene: TRBV4-1
d_gene: .
j_gene: TRBJ1-4
abundance: .
CDR3aa: CASSQVWRGGEKLFF
CDR3nt: TGCGCCAGCAGCCAAGTCTGGAGGGGGGGGGAAAAACTGTTTTTT

len: 15
v_gene: TRBV3-1/TRBV3-2
d_gene: TRBD1
j_gene: TRBJ1-4
abundance: .
CDR3aa: CASSQTGPTNEKLFF
CDR3nt: TGTGCCAGCAGCCAGACAGGGCCAACTAATGAAAAACTGTTTTTT